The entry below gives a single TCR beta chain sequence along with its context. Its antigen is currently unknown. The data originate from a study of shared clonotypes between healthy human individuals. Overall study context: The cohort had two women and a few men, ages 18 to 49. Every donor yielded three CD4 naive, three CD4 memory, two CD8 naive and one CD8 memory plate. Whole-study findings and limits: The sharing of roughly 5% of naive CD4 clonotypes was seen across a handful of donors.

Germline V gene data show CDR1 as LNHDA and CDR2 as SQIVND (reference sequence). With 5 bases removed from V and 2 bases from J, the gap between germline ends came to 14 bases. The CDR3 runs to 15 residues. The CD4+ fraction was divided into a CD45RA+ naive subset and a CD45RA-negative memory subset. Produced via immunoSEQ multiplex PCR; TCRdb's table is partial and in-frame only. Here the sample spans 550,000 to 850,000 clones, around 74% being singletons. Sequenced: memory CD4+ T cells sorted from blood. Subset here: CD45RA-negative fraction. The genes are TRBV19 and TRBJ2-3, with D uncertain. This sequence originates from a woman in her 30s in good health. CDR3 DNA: TGTGCCAGTAGTCGCGGTAGAAGGGCCACAGATACGCAGTATTTT. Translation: CASSRGRRATDTQYF.